The 5 T cell receptor beta chains given below trace back to one sample, sequenced in a study of cytomegalovirus exposure and HLA in healthy donors. The study ran its PCR with 60 Vbeta and 13 Jbeta primers. This table comes from immunoSEQ multiplex PCR, and its TCRdb copy is limited to in-frame clones, with some not included. The table lists about 160,000 clones, 70% to 80% of them singletons. Material for sequencing was PBMCs. The receptors here all came from a man in his fifties or sixties in good health and CMV-seropositive.

This chain uses TRBV29-1 with TRBJ1-6; the D gene is possibly TRBD1 (6 bases). V dropped 7 bases and J dropped 5 bases, with 21 bases sitting between them. The CDR3 totals 16 residues. Germline CDR1 reads SQVTM; CDR2 reads ANQGSEA. CDR3: CSGGRGNIRNNSPLHF. The CDR3 nucleotides read TGCAGCGGAGGTAGGGGGAACATCCGAAATAATTCACCCCTCCACTTT.

V usage is TRBV1 and J usage is TRBJ2-4; the table names TRBD2, a call not compared with the DNA. TRBV1 constitutes a pseudogene. This CDR3 spans 10 amino acids. CDR3 coding DNA: TGCACCAGCAGAGCGGACGATCAGTACTTC. This translates into CTSRADDQYF.

The rearrangement joins TRBV7-9 to TRBJ2-7; 7 bases align to TRBD1. CDR3 length: 15 amino acids. Unmatched junction bases numbered 9, after V lost 4 bases and J lost 3 bases. CDR1 SEHNR and CDR2 FQNEAQ come from the germline V gene (reference sequence). The CDR3 spells CASSSKSGTDYEQYF. The CDR3 region has the DNA TGTGCCAGCAGCTCCAAGTCCGGGACAGACTACGAGCAGTACTTC.

The chain has TRBV11-2 and TRBJ2-5, with 8 bases matching TRBD1. The length of the CDR3 is 16 residues. Germline trimming cut 1 base from V and 7 bases from J; bases unmatched to any gene: 11. CDR1 is SGHAT and CDR2 is FQNNGV in the germline V gene. The CDR3 DNA reads as TGTGCCAGCAGCTTAGGAAGACAGGGGAGGTATATGACCCAGTACTTC. Translating gives CASSLGRQGRYMTQYF.

The chain employs TRBV10-3 and TRBJ2-1; 10 bases are a match to TRBD2. Trimming took 7 bases from V and 3 from J; bases not matched to a gene: 24. The germline V gene encodes CDR1 ENHRY and CDR2 SYGVKD. The CDR3 loop spans 21 amino acids. The CDR3 loop is CAITRSTASGGSLIGYNEQFF. Here the CDR3 DNA reads TGTGCCATCACTCGGAGCACGGCTAGCGGGGGTAGTCTTATTGGCTACAATGAGCAGTTCTTC.